The 31 T cell receptor beta chains below were found in one sample sequenced in a study of beta chain features in type 1 diabetes. The investigators reverse transcribed all of the isolated RNA, so they sequenced expressed TCRB transcripts. Libraries were prepared by immunoSEQ multiplex PCR; TCRdb keeps only in-frame clonotypes and omits some of them. The sample holds around 500,000 clones; about an eighth are singletons and the top ten take roughly 0.046%. Sequenced sample: naive CD4+ T cells from blood. These receptors came from a woman aged 18-30 years in good health.

This clone turned up a few times. The chain has TRBV5-4 and TRBJ1-2, with D unresolved. The CDR3 runs to 13 residues. Trimming took 5 bases from V and 3 from J, leaving 11 bases between them. Germline CDR1 SGHNT, CDR2 YYREEE (reference sequence). The CDR3: CASRPDNYYGYTF. The DNA of the CDR3 is TGTGCCAGCAGACCTGACAACTACTATGGCTACACCTTC.

This clone was detected a few times. V and J are TRBV25-1 and TRBJ1-4; TRBD1 might be the D (5 bases). The germline V gene encodes CDR1 MGHDK and CDR2 SYGVNS. The CDR3 loop spans 13 amino acids. Trimming removed 6 bases at V and 8 bases at J, with 13 bases between. The CDR3 loop reads CASRGASGEKLFF. DNA of the CDR3: TGTGCCAGCAGAGGGGCGTCTGGGGAAAAACTGTTTTTT.

This rearrangement joins TRBV4-3 to TRBJ2-7; D is ambiguous. The CDR3 is made up of 17 amino acids. Germline CDR1 and CDR2: LGHNA and YSLEER. The V and J ends lost 0 bases and 4 bases respectively, with 19 bases between them. CDR3 coding DNA: TGCGCCAGCAGCCAAGATCCCACCCCAGGATACCGGTACGAGCAGTACGTC. It codes for CASSQDPTPGYRYEQYV.

This clone was counted only a few times. This specimen includes other DNA sequences encoding the same CDR3. The chain uses TRBV5-1 and TRBJ2-1; TRBD2 might be the D (5 bases). Looked up from germline, CDR1 is SGHRS and CDR2 is YFSETQ. The CDR3 is 13 amino acids. V lost 0 bases to trimming and J lost 7 bases, with 8 bases between them. CDR3 region: CASSLAGGNEQFF. DNA of the CDR3: TGCGCCAGCAGCTTGGCCGGAGGAAATGAGCAGTTCTTC.

This clone was picked up a small number of times. V usage is TRBV23-1 and J usage is TRBJ1-2, with D possibly being TRBD1 (6 bases). TRBV23-1 is an ORF, with its function uncertain. Trimming pared 0 bases from V and 10 bases from J, leaving 18 bases between. The CDR3 is 15 amino acids. The CDR3 region has the DNA TGCGCCAGCAGTCAATCTTTAGTACCAGGGGCGGTCTACACCTTC. Encoded protein: CASSQSLVPGAVYTF.

The chain is built from TRBV14 and TRBJ2-1; D unresolved. Trimming removed 5 bases from V and 5 bases from J, with 10 bases in between. Per the germline V gene, CDR1 is SGHDN and CDR2 is FVKESK. The CDR3 contains 13 residues. CDR3 amino acids: CASSVWSDNEQFF. CDR3 DNA sequence: TGTGCCAGCAGCGTCTGGAGCGACAATGAGCAGTTCTTC.

This clone was seen more than once but under ten times. V is TRBV4-2 and J is TRBJ1-6; D unresolved. The CDR3 spans 17 residues. CDR1 is LGHNA and CDR2 is YNFKEQ in the germline V gene. The V end lost 1 base, the J end lost 9 bases, and 19 bases lay between the germline ends. The CDR3 here is CASSQGIGNIVSSPLHF. CDR3 DNA: TGTGCCAGCAGCCAAGGCATAGGGAACATCGTAAGTTCACCCCTCCACTTT.

The CDR3 DNA sequence: TGTGCCTGGAGTGGTAGGGTACAACAGCCCCAGCATTTT. Translated, it gives CAWSGRVQQPQHF. The V call is TRBV30, the J call TRBJ1-5; no clear D gene. Germline V gene lookup returns CDR1 GTSNPN and CDR2 SVGIG (reference sequence). V was pared by 1 base and J by 7 bases, with 11 bases between. The CDR3 contains 13 residues.

The rearrangement links TRBV9 to TRBJ2-3; D is perhaps TRBD2 (5 bases). The CDR3 is 14 residues long. Trimming removed 2 bases at V and 5 bases at J, with 12 bases between. Germline CDR1 reads SGDLS; CDR2 reads YYNGEE. The CDR3 DNA reads TGTGCCAGCAGCGTGGGTCGGGCGGGAGATACGCAGTATTTT. This codes for CASSVGRAGDTQYF.

The chain is built from TRBV11-3 and TRBJ2-1; TRBD2 matches 13 bases. The CDR3 is made up of 15 amino acids. V dropped 5 bases and J dropped 9; count of bases not matched to a gene: 7. Germline CDR1 SGHNT, CDR2 YENEEA. Here the CDR3 reads CASSLTSGRPVEQFF. As DNA, the CDR3 is TGTGCCAGCAGCCTGACTAGCGGGAGGCCGGTTGAGCAGTTCTTC.

The chain combines TRBV7-9 with TRBJ2-2; D ambiguous. With 2 bases removed from V and 2 bases from J, the gap between germline ends came to 9 bases. The CDR3 extends over 15 amino acids. Germline CDR1 and CDR2: SEHNR and FQNEAQ (reference sequence). The CDR3 sequence: CASSLMGVNTGELFF. CDR3 coding DNA: TGTGCCAGCAGCTTAATGGGTGTCAACACCGGGGAGCTGTTTTTT.

The genes are TRBV2 and TRBJ1-5; tentatively, D is TRBD1 (6 bases). There are 15 residues in the CDR3. Trimming stripped 5 bases from V and 4 bases from J, with 15 bases between. Germline V CDR1 and CDR2: SNHLY, FYNNEI. The CDR3 DNA reads TGTGCCAGCAGTCCCGAGGGGGGAATGAATCAGCCCCAGCATTTT. Its translation is CASSPEGGMNQPQHF. The variable domain in full, completed from reference TRBV2 and TRBJ1-5, reads EPEVTQTPSHQVTQMGQEVILRCVPISNHLYFYWYRQILGQKVEFLVSFYNNEISEKSEIFDDQFSVERPDGSNFTLKIRSTKLEDSAMYFCASSPEGGMNQPQHFGDGTRLSIL.

The table lists this clone with a few counts. The chain is built from TRBV4-2 and TRBJ2-1; D is uncertain. Trimming took 6 bases from V and 2 from J, leaving 11 bases between them. Germline-derived CDR1 and CDR2 are LGHNA and YNFKEQ. The CDR3 covers 14 residues. The CDR3: CASRRGTTYNEQFF. For the CDR3, the DNA is TGTGCCAGCAGGAGAGGAACCACCTACAATGAGCAGTTCTTC.

In its sample, this clone was seen a few times. This CDR3 is also generated by other DNA sequences in the sample. The chain has TRBV7-9 and TRBJ2-1, with a possible D match to TRBD1 (6 bases). Germline V gives CDR1 SEHNR, CDR2 FQNEAQ (reference sequence). The ends were cut back, 5 bases at V and 1 base at J, with 12 bases in the middle. The CDR3 has 15 residues. In DNA form, the CDR3 reads TGTGCCAGCAGCCCACCTAGGGGGTCCTACAATGAGCAGTTCTTC. This codes for CASSPPRGSYNEQFF.

This clone was found a few times. The chain is built from TRBV6-5 and TRBJ2-7, with D tentatively TRBD2 (5 bases). Trimming pared 7 bases from V and 5 bases from J, leaving 15 bases between. This CDR3 contains 13 residues. Germline-derived CDR1 and CDR2 are MNHEY and SVGAGI. The CDR3 sequence is CASTSTSTHEQYF. The DNA of the CDR3 is TGTGCCAGCACCAGTACTAGTACCCACGAGCAGTACTTC.

There are a few counts of this clone. The V gene is TRBV5-1, the J gene TRBJ2-4; D not certain. The CDR3 is 16 residues long. V was shortened by 0 bases and J by 0 bases, with 10 bases between the two germline ends. Per the germline V gene, CDR1 is SGHRS and CDR2 is YFSETQ. The CDR3 reads CASSLDSHGAKNIQYF. For the CDR3, the DNA is TGCGCCAGCAGCTTGGACAGTCACGGAGCCAAAAACATTCAGTACTTC.

This clone occurred a few times. The chain links TRBV15 to TRBJ1-4; a possible D gene is TRBD1 (5 bases). V was cut by 1 base and J by 1 base, with 7 bases left in between. Germline V gene sequence: CDR1 LNHNV, CDR2 YYDKDF (reference sequence). This CDR3 region has 15 residues. CDR3 in DNA: TGTGCCACCAGCAGAGGGGGGAGAACTAATGAAAAACTGTTTTTT. It codes for CATSRGGRTNEKLFF.

In this sample, this clone turned up a few times. This sequence joins TRBV19 and TRBJ2-3; 11 nucleotides match TRBD2. Trimming removed 3 bases from V and 2 bases from J; junction bases left unmatched: 13. Germline V gives CDR1 LNHDA, CDR2 SQIVND (reference sequence). The CDR3 has 19 residues. In DNA, the CDR3 is TGTGCCAGTAGTATCATAGCGGGAGGGAGAGGGGTTGACACAGATACGCAGTATTTT. It is translated as CASSIIAGGRGVDTDTQYF.

This clone was observed a handful of times. The chain is built from TRBV19 and TRBJ2-5, with D perhaps given as TRBD1 or TRBD2 (6 bases each). Germline-derived CDR1 and CDR2 are LNHDA and SQIVND (reference sequence). This CDR3 has 15 residues. The V gene lost 5 bases and the J gene lost 2 bases, with 15 bases spanning the gap. In nucleotides, the CDR3 is TGTGCCAGTAGTTCGCCCGGGGGCCTACAAGAGACCCAGTACTTC. This encodes CASSSPGGLQETQYF. Looking up the rest from reference TRBV19 and TRBJ2-5 gives the full variable domain: DGGITQSPKYLFRKEGQNVTLSCEQNLNHDAMYWYRQDPGQGLRLIYYSQIVNDFQKGDIAEGYSVSREKKESFPLTVTSAQKNPTAFYLCASSSPGGLQETQYFGPGTRLLVL.

This clone has just a few counts. The chain combines TRBV9 with TRBJ2-2; unclear D gene. CDR1 SGDLS and CDR2 YYNGEE come from the germline V gene. The CDR3 extends over 13 amino acids. V gave up 2 bases and J gave up 5 bases, with 7 bases separating them. CDR3 amino acids: CASSVSVTGELFF. The CDR3 nucleotides are TGTGCCAGCAGCGTCAGTGTAACCGGGGAGCTGTTTTTT.

The chain carries TRBV11-2 and TRBJ2-1, with D hard to call. The V gene's germline CDR1 is SGHAT and CDR2 FQNNGV. V was shortened by 8 bases and J by 0 bases, with 11 bases between the two germline ends. This CDR3 spans 14 amino acids. The CDR3 DNA sequence: TGTGCCAGCGGGGTGGCAGGCTCCTACAATGAGCAGTTCTTC. It specifies CASGVAGSYNEQFF.

This rearrangement joins TRBV9 to TRBJ2-5, with a possible D match to TRBD1 (6 bases). The V end lost 0 bases, the J end lost 10 bases, and 13 bases lay between the germline ends. The CDR3 is made up of 13 amino acids. Germline lookup yields CDR1 SGDLS and CDR2 YYNGEE. The CDR3 loop is CASSVDSAGDQYF. The CDR3 DNA reads as TGTGCCAGCAGCGTAGACTCAGCAGGGGACCAGTACTTC.

The chain combines TRBV9 with TRBJ2-1; D might be TRBD2 (5 bases). The V gene's germline CDR1 is SGDLS and CDR2 YYNGEE. The ends were cut back, 3 bases at V and 0 bases at J, with 10 bases in the middle. The CDR3 has 15 residues. CDR3 loop: CASSGGSGSYNEQFF. In DNA form, the CDR3 reads TGTGCCAGCAGCGGTGGGAGTGGCTCCTACAATGAGCAGTTCTTC.

The chain combines TRBV4-2 with TRBJ1-2; possibly TRBD1 for D (5 bases). V lost 0 bases to trimming and J lost 2 bases, with 13 bases between them. CDR3 size: 16 residues. The germline V gene has CDR1 LGHNA and CDR2 YNFKEQ. In nucleotides, the CDR3 is TGTGCCAGCAGCCAAGATCGGCGACAGCGGAACTATGGCTACACCTTC. Translating gives CASSQDRRQRNYGYTF.

The CDR3 loop reads CASSSGGKGYTF. The CDR3 nucleotides read TGTGCCAGCAGCAGCGGCGGTAAGGGCTACACCTTC. The chain uses TRBV9 and TRBJ1-2; D not certain. This CDR3 has 12 amino acids. CDR1 and CDR2 from the germline V gene are SGDLS and YYNGEE. Trimming shortened V by 4 bases and J by 8 bases, and 12 bases separated the two germline ends.

The chain uses TRBV27 and TRBJ2-7; no clear D gene. The germline V gene has CDR1 MNHEY and CDR2 SMNVEV (reference sequence). With 5 bases removed from V and 3 bases from J, the gap between germline ends came to 17 bases. The CDR3 spans 15 residues. This CDR3 reads CASSPTLTQYYEQYV. The CDR3 DNA sequence: TGTGCCAGCAGTCCGACCCTGACACAATACTACGAGCAGTACGTC.

The V call is TRBV4-1, the J call TRBJ1-5; 11 bases match TRBD1. The junction had 8 bases not matched to a gene; V was cut back by 4 bases and J by 0 bases. The V gene's germline CDR1 is MGHRA and CDR2 YSYEKL. This CDR3 is 18 amino acids long. Written as DNA, the CDR3 is TGCGCCAGCAGCCGCGGACAGGGGGCCCTGTATAGCAATCAGCCCCAGCATTTT. Protein: CASSRGQGALYSNQPQHF.

This clone has more than one count but fewer than ten. The chain links TRBV4-3 to TRBJ2-3; D ambiguous. Deletions cut 0 bases from V and 4 bases from J, with 11 bases between. The CDR3 is 15 residues long. Germline V gene sequence: CDR1 LGHNA, CDR2 YSLEER. CDR3 region: CASSQDPRLADTQYF. The CDR3 DNA reads TGCGCCAGCAGCCAAGACCCGCGGCTTGCAGATACGCAGTATTTT.

In its sample, this clone was seen a few times. The CDR3 DNA sequence: TGCGCCAGCAGCGTAGGGACAGGACAGGATCAGCCCCAGCATTTT. Its protein is CASSVGTGQDQPQHF. This chain joins TRBV4-1 and TRBJ1-5; 8 nucleotides match TRBD1. The junction had 8 bases not matched to a gene; V was cut back by 5 bases and J by 5 bases. The CDR3 has 15 amino acids. CDR1 is MGHRA, CDR2 YSYEKL, per germline.

The V gene is TRBV7-2, the J gene TRBJ2-1; D is unresolved. The CDR3 has 13 amino acids. Germline V gene sequence: CDR1 SGHTA, CDR2 FQGNSA. The ends were cut back, 5 bases at V and 7 bases at J, with 12 bases in the middle. This CDR3 is CASSPHIGNEQFF. The DNA of the CDR3 is TGTGCCAGCAGCCCGCACATCGGAAATGAGCAGTTCTTC.

This chain uses TRBV11-3 with TRBJ2-1, with 7 bases that match TRBD1. Germline CDR1 and CDR2: SGHNT and YENEEA. This CDR3 comprises 14 residues. Germline trimming cut 5 bases from V and 0 bases from J; bases unmatched to any gene: 1. CDR3 bases: TGTGCCAGCAGCCCAGGGGGCTCCTACAATGAGCAGTTCTTC. Residues: CASSPGGSYNEQFF.